The 30 T cell receptor beta chains below were found in one sample sequenced in a study of T cell changes during pregnancy in multiple sclerosis. Profiling relied on immunoSEQ multiplex PCR, and the TCRdb table lists in-frame clones only, not all of them. Of some 30,000 clones listed, about 91% were seen once; the top ten hold roughly 5.2%. The specimen comprised peripheral blood, sampled in the first trimester of pregnancy. These receptor sequences come from a female donor in good health, enrolled as a control in a pregnancy study.

The count of this clone is one. The rearrangement uses TRBV29-1 and TRBJ1-1; no firm D call. Trimming shortened V by 4 bases and J by 0 bases, and 12 bases separated the two germline ends. CDR3 length equals 14 residues. Germline values: CDR1 SQVTM, CDR2 ANQGSEA. CDR3 coding DNA: TGCAGCGTTGTGGGGAGAAACATGAACACTGAAGCTTTCTTT. This sequence encodes CSVVGRNMNTEAFF.

The J gene is TRBJ2-1, the V gene TRBV10-3; 7 bases agree with TRBD2. CDR1 is ENHRY, CDR2 SYGVKD, per germline. The J segment lost 3 bases and the V segment lost 4 bases, leaving 15 bases of the junction unmatched. The CDR3 loop spans 18 amino acids. In DNA form, the CDR3 reads TGTGCCATCAGTGTTCCCCCCTTCACGGAGCGGGACTACAATGAGCAGTTCTTC. This sequence encodes CAISVPPFTERDYNEQFF.

This chain connects TRBV30 to TRBJ1-1; D is undetermined. The V gene's germline CDR1 is GTSNPN and CDR2 SVGIG (reference sequence). This CDR3 has 13 amino acids. V gave up 5 bases and J gave up 0 bases, with 10 bases separating them. CDR3 residues: CAWDRVMNTEAFF. The DNA of the CDR3 is TGTGCCTGGGACCGGGTCATGAACACTGAAGCTTTCTTT.

This sequence joins TRBV4-1 and TRBJ2-7; no definite D call. Trimming removed 1 base from V and 3 bases from J, with 10 bases in between. Germline CDR1 MGHRA, CDR2 YSYEKL. There are 14 residues in the CDR3. The CDR3 spells CASSQVERSYEQYF. The CDR3 region has the DNA TGCGCCAGCAGCCAAGTTGAGAGAAGCTACGAGCAGTACTTC.

The chain combines TRBV9 with TRBJ1-1; 7 bases are a match to TRBD1. Trimming cost V 0 bases and J 9 bases; bases outside gene matches: 11. CDR3 length equals 15 residues. CDR1 and CDR2 (germline): SGDLS, YYNGEE. CDR3 coding DNA: TGTGCCAGCAGCGTAGGAGTAGTAGGGGGCGACAAAGCTTTCTTT. This gives the protein CASSVGVVGGDKAFF.

The chain joins TRBV6-4 to TRBJ2-3; TRBD2 agrees at 9 bases. Looked up from germline, CDR1 is MRHNA and CDR2 is SNTAGT. CDR3 length equals 15 residues. V dropped 5 bases and J dropped 4; count of bases not matched to a gene: 7. Here the CDR3 DNA reads TGTGCCAGCAGTTCTGGTAGCGGGGGCGCAGATACGCAGTATTTT. This encodes CASSSGSGGADTQYF.

The chain links TRBV5-6 to TRBJ1-1; D gene ambiguous. V was pared by 0 bases and J by 1 base, with 10 bases between. CDR3 size: 15 residues. Looked up from germline, CDR1 is SGHDT and CDR2 is YYEEEE. The CDR3 spells CASSLGASGNTEAFF. For the CDR3, the DNA is TGTGCCAGCAGCTTGGGAGCATCGGGGAACACTGAAGCTTTCTTT. The full variable domain, its missing parts supplied by reference TRBV5-6 and TRBJ1-1, is DAGVTQSPTHLIKTRGQQVTLRCSPKSGHDTVSWYQQALGQGPQFIFQYYEEEERQRGNFPDRFSGHQFPNYSSELNVNALLLGDSALYLCASSLGASGNTEAFFGQGTRLTVV.

The V call is TRBV9, the J call TRBJ1-4, with D uncertain. The CDR3 covers 16 residues. Deletions cut 0 bases from V and 1 base from J, with 10 bases between. Looked up from germline, CDR1 is SGDLS and CDR2 is YYNGEE. Written as DNA, the CDR3 is TGTGCCAGCAGCGTAGCTCAAGGGAGAACTAATGAAAAACTGTTTTTT. It specifies CASSVAQGRTNEKLFF.

The V gene is TRBV5-1, the J gene TRBJ2-7; 12 nucleotides line up with TRBD1. CDR3 length: 16 residues. V dropped 5 bases and J dropped 6; count of bases not matched to a gene: 12. In germline, CDR1 is SGHRS, CDR2 YFSETQ. The CDR3 DNA follows: TGCGCCAGCAGGCCCACCGGGACAGGGGGCTTGGGCGAGCAGTACTTC. Amino acids: CASRPTGTGGLGEQYF.

This clone was seen just once. The genes are TRBV7-9 and TRBJ2-2; 8 bases line up with TRBD1. The CDR3 loop spans 15 amino acids. V was pared by 5 bases and J by 5 bases, with 7 bases of the junction left unmatched. Germline-derived CDR1 and CDR2 are SEHNR and FQNEAQ (reference sequence). The DNA of the CDR3 is TGTGCCAGCAGCAGAGGACAGGGCGAAACCGGGGAGCTGTTTTTT. It codes for CASSRGQGETGELFF.

This chain uses TRBV11-2 with TRBJ1-2; 8 nucleotides agree with TRBD1. This CDR3 contains 18 residues. The V gene's germline CDR1 is SGHAT and CDR2 FQNNGV. Unmatched junction bases numbered 18, after V lost 5 bases and J lost 4 bases. The CDR3 is CASSTGPLTGVKFYGYTF. For the CDR3, the DNA is TGTGCCAGCAGCACAGGACCCCTGACAGGGGTCAAATTCTATGGCTACACCTTC.

This clone appeared once. The chain has TRBV29-1 and TRBJ1-5; 10 bases are shared with TRBD1. The length of the CDR3 is 12 residues. Germline V CDR1 and CDR2: SQVTM, ANQGSEA. The J segment lost 7 bases and the V segment lost 7 bases, leaving 4 bases of the junction unmatched. The CDR3 reads CSAGQGGQPQHF. As DNA, the CDR3 is TGCAGCGCTGGACAGGGGGGACAGCCCCAGCATTTT.

This chain joins TRBV5-4 and TRBJ2-5; no clear D. CDR1 SGHNT and CDR2 YYREEE come from the germline V gene (reference sequence). The germline V and J ends were trimmed by 4 bases and 1 base, with 8 bases remaining between them. The CDR3 extends over 13 amino acids. The CDR3 spells CASSPTSQETQYF. The CDR3 nucleotides are TGTGCCAGCAGCCCCACTTCCCAAGAGACCCAGTACTTC.

This clone was observed a handful of times. V and J are TRBV5-1 and TRBJ2-3; perhaps TRBD1 as D (7 bases). This CDR3 comprises 13 residues. V lost 4 bases, J lost 6 bases, and 12 bases lay in between. CDR1 and CDR2 (germline): SGHRS, YFSETQ. The CDR3 loop reads CASSIQGRDTQYF. The CDR3 DNA reads as TGCGCCAGCAGCATACAGGGGAGGGATACGCAGTATTTT.

The J gene is TRBJ2-3, the V gene TRBV19; D remains ambiguous. Germline CDR1 reads LNHDA; CDR2 reads SQIVND (reference sequence). Deletions cut 5 bases from V and 2 bases from J, with 8 bases between. The CDR3 runs to 13 residues. CDR3 nucleotide sequence: TGTGCCAGTAGTCCCCAGATCACAGATACGCAGTATTTT. Protein sequence: CASSPQITDTQYF.

CDR3 protein: CAWSPGLAGNNEQFF. DNA of the CDR3: TGTGCCTGGAGCCCCGGACTAGCGGGAAACAATGAGCAGTTCTTC. V and J are TRBV30 and TRBJ2-1; 12 bases align to TRBD2. There are 15 residues in the CDR3. V trimming: 3 bases; J trimming: 5 bases; junction bases outside the gene matches: 5. Germline V gene sequence: CDR1 GTSNPN, CDR2 SVGIG (reference sequence).

CDR3 DNA: TGTGCCAGCAGCCCCTCCGGGAGGGGCTCTAATGAAAAACTGTTTTTT. Its protein is CASSPSGRGSNEKLFF. The genes are TRBV5-8 and TRBJ1-4; perhaps TRBD1 as D (5 bases). The CDR3 contains 16 residues. V dropped 4 bases and J dropped 3 bases, with 16 bases sitting between them. Per the germline V gene, CDR1 is SGHTS and CDR2 is YDEGEE.

This clone has only one observation. This sequence joins TRBV28 and TRBJ2-5; TRBD1 might be the D (5 bases). There are 14 residues in the CDR3. Germline CDR1 is MDHEN and CDR2 is SYDVKM. Trimming pared 5 bases from V and 4 bases from J, leaving 14 bases between. The CDR3 sequence: CASSTLGAPETQYF. The CDR3 coding sequence is TGTGCCAGCAGTACCCTAGGGGCCCCAGAGACCCAGTACTTC.

The chain combines TRBV4-3 with TRBJ1-1; weak D call: TRBD1 (6 bases). V lost 0 bases and J 0 bases, leaving 8 bases between the germline ends. Looked up from germline, CDR1 is LGHNA and CDR2 is YSLEER. The CDR3 totals 15 residues. Here the CDR3 DNA reads TGCGCCAGCAGCCAAGATGGACAGTTGAACACTGAAGCTTTCTTT. Its protein product is CASSQDGQLNTEAFF.

For the CDR3, the DNA is TGTGCCAGCACTAGTGGGGCAGGGGTTACGACTGAAGCTTTCTTT. Residues: CASTSGAGVTTEAFF. The gene calls are TRBV11-2 and TRBJ1-1; D possibly corresponds to TRBD1 (6 bases). V dropped 7 bases and J dropped 5 bases, with 20 bases sitting between them. Germline assignment: CDR1 SGHAT and CDR2 FQNNGV. This CDR3 region has 15 residues.

This clone is categorized as medium-sized. V gene TRBV7-2 combines with J gene TRBJ1-5; 9 bases are a match to TRBD1. This CDR3 contains 15 residues. In germline, CDR1 is SGHTA, CDR2 FQGNSA. V lost 4 bases and J lost 3; bases outside the gene matches: 4. CDR3 sequence reads: CASSYGTGSNQPQHF. For the CDR3, the DNA is TGTGCCAGCAGCTACGGGACAGGGTCCAATCAGCCCCAGCATTTT.

V is TRBV19 and J is TRBJ2-2; TRBD1 matches at 11 bases. The V and J ends lost 4 bases and 5 bases, in that order; junction bases with no gene match: 6. The length of the CDR3 is 16 residues. Germline CDR1 reads LNHDA; CDR2 reads SQIVND (reference sequence). The CDR3 protein is CASSTQDRGLTGELFF. In DNA, the CDR3 is TGTGCCAGTAGTACCCAGGACAGGGGGCTTACCGGGGAGCTGTTTTTT.

Written as DNA, the CDR3 is TGTGCCACCAGCAGAGATAGTCAGACCCAGTACTTC. Amino acids: CATSRDSQTQYF. The chain employs TRBV15 and TRBJ2-5; D call uncertain. Looked up from germline, CDR1 is LNHNV and CDR2 is YYDKDF (reference sequence). The CDR3 is 12 amino acids. V was trimmed by 0 bases and J by 6 bases, leaving 5 bases between them.

This chain links TRBV4-3 with TRBJ2-6, with 9 bases lining up with TRBD2. V lost 0 bases to trimming and J lost 0 bases; unmatched junction nucleotides: 6. This CDR3 is built from 19 residues. Germline V gives CDR1 LGHNA, CDR2 YSLEER. Written as DNA, the CDR3 is TGCGCCAGCAGCCAAGAAGAGGGGCGGGGGGGCTCTGGGGCCAACGTCCTGACTTTC. Translated: CASSQEEGRGGSGANVLTF.

J is TRBJ2-3 and V is TRBV4-2; 13 positions match TRBD2. Germline V CDR1 and CDR2: LGHNA, YNFKEQ. The CDR3 is 20 amino acids. J lost 0 bases, V lost 0 bases, and 9 bases had no gene match. The CDR3 loop reads CASSQDPGLAGTWSTDTQYF. The CDR3 coding sequence is TGTGCCAGCAGCCAAGATCCGGGACTAGCGGGAACCTGGAGCACAGATACGCAGTATTTT.

The J gene is TRBJ2-1, the V gene TRBV4-1; TRBD2 matches 9 bases. Germline V gene lookup returns CDR1 MGHRA and CDR2 YSYEKL. The CDR3 totals 20 residues. V was pared by 5 bases and J by 0 bases, with 17 bases of the junction left unmatched. CDR3 nucleotide sequence: TGCGCCAGCAGCTTCCTTGGGCTAGCGGGAATCACTAGCTCCTACAATGAGCAGTTCTTC. Translation: CASSFLGLAGITSSYNEQFF.

This rearrangement joins TRBV6-6 to TRBJ1-5; D remains unclear. Trimming took 6 bases from V and 7 from J, leaving 16 bases between them. CDR3 length: 14 residues. From germline, CDR1 is MNHNY and CDR2 SVGAGI (reference sequence). CDR3 in DNA: TGTGCCAGCAGCTCCGACGGGGATAGGCAGCCCCAGCATTTT. It codes for CASSSDGDRQPQHF.

The gene calls are TRBV29-1 and TRBJ2-7, with D maybe TRBD2 (5 bases). Germline CDR1 reads SQVTM; CDR2 reads ANQGSEA. Trimming cost V 4 bases and J 4 bases, with 14 bases left between them. This CDR3 contains 13 residues. CDR3 in amino acids: CSVVSSGSYEQYF. The CDR3 DNA reads TGCAGCGTTGTGTCAAGTGGGAGTTACGAGCAGTACTTC.

The J gene is TRBJ1-2, the V gene TRBV20-1, with 8 positions matching TRBD1. Germline loops: CDR1 DFQATT, CDR2 SNEGSKA (reference sequence). V lost 6 bases and J lost 11; bases outside the gene matches: 5. This CDR3 region has 10 residues. CDR3 nucleotides: TGCAGTGCCATTACAGGGGGATACACCTTC. It codes for CSAITGGYTF.

The chain recombines TRBV10-3 with TRBJ2-7; TRBD2 matches at 10 bases. Germline lookup yields CDR1 ENHRY and CDR2 SYGVKD. V shed 6 bases, J shed 5 bases, and the junction held 4 bases outside the gene matches. The length of the CDR3 is 13 residues. CDR3 in amino acids: CAIRPGLADEQYF. Written as DNA, the CDR3 is TGTGCCATCAGGCCCGGACTAGCGGACGAGCAGTACTTC.